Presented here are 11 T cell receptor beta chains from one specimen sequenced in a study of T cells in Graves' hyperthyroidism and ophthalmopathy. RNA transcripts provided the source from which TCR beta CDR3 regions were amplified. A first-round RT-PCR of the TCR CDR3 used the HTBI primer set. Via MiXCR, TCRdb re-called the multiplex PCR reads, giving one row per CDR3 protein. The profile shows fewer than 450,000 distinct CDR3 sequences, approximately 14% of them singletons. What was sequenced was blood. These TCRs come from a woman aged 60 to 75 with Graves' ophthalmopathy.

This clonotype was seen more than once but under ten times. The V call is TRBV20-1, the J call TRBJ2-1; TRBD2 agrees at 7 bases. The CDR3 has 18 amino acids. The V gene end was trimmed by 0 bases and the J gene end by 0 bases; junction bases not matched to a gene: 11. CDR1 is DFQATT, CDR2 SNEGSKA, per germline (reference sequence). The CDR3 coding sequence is TGCAGTGCTAGAGATCAAGGCGGGAGCCCCAGCTCCTACAATGAGCAGTTCTTC. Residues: CSARDQGGSPSSYNEQFF.

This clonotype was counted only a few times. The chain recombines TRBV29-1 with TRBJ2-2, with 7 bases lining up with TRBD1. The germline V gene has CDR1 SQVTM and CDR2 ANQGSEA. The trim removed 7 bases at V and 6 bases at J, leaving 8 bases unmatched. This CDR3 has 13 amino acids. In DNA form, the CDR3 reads TGCAGCGCGGAGACAGGGTGGGCCGGGGAGCTGTTTTTT. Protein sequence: CSAETGWAGELFF.

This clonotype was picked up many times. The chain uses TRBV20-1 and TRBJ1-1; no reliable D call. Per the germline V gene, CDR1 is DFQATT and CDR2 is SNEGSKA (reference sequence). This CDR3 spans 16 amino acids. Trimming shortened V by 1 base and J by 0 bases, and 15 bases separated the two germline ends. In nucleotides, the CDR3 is TGCAGTGCTAGAGGCCGCCTGAGGGCCTTGAACACTGAAGCTTTCTTT. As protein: CSARGRLRALNTEAFF.

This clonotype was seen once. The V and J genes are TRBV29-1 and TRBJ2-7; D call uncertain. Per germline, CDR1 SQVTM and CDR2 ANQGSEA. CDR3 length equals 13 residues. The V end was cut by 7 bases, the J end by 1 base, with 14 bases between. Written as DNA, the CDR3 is TGCAGCGCCGAAACTGGCGTGTCCTACGAGCAGTACTTC. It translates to CSAETGVSYEQYF.

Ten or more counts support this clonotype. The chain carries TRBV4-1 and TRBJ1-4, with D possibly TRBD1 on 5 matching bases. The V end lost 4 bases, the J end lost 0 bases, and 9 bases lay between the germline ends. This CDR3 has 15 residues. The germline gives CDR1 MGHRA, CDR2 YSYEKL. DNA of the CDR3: TGCGCCAGCAGCCCTACAGGAGCAACTAATGAAAAACTGTTTTTT. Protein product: CASSPTGATNEKLFF.

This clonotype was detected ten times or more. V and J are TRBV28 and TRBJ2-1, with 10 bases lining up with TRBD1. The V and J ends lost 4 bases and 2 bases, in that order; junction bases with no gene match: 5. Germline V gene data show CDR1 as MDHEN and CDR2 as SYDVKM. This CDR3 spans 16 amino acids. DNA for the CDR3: TGTGCCAGCAGTTCTCGGGGACAGGGGCCCTACAATGAGCAGTTCTTC. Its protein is CASSSRGQGPYNEQFF.

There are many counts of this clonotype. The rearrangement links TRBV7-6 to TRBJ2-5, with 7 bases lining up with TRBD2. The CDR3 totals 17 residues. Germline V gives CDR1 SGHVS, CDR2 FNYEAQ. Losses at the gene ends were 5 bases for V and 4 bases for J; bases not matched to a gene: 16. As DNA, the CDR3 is TGTGCCAGCAGCCTGGGGCTAGCGGTCCCGGGATCAGAGACCCAGTACTTC. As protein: CASSLGLAVPGSETQYF.

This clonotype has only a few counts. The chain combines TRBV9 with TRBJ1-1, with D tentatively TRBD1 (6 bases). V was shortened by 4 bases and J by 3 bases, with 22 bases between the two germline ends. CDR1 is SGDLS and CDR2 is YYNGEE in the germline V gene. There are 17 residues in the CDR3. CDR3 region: CASSSLGARLGDTEAFF. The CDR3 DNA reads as TGTGCCAGCAGCTCACTGGGGGCGCGGTTGGGTGACACTGAAGCTTTCTTT.

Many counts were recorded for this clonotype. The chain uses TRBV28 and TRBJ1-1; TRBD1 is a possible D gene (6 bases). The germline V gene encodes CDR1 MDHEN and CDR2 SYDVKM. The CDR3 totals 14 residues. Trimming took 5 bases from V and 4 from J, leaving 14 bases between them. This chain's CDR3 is CASSPAQGSTEAFF. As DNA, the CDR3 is TGTGCCAGCAGTCCCGCCCAGGGGAGCACTGAAGCTTTCTTT.

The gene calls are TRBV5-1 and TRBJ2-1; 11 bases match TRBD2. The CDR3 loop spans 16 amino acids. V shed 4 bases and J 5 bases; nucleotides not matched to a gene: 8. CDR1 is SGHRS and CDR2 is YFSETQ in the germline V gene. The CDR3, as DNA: TGCGCCAGCAGCGAGGTCACTAGCGGGAGTAACAATGAGCAGTTCTTC. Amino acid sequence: CASSEVTSGSNNEQFF. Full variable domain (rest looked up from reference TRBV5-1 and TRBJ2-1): KAGVTQTPRYLIKTRGQQVTLSCSPISGHRSVSWYQQTPGQGLQFLFEYFSETQRNKGNFPGRFSGRQFSNSRSEMNVSTLELGDSALYLCASSEVTSGSNNEQFFGPGTRLTVL.

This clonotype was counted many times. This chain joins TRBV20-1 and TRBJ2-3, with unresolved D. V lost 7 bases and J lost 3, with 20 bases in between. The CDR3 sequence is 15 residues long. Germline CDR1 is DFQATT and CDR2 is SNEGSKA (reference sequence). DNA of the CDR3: TGCAGTGTTCTGACGGATGCGCTGGGGACAGATACGCAGTATTTT. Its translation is CSVLTDALGTDTQYF.